A selection of T cell receptor beta chains follows, all from one sample in a study of vaccination effects on CD4 cells after COVID-19. For these receptors, no antigen is known. Here immunoSEQ multiplex PCR was the method, and the copy in TCRdb shows in-frame clones only, minus some. Among almost 15,000 clones, roughly 70% were seen once, and the ten largest hold roughly 25%. Material: CD4+ T cells from PBMCs cultured with HCoV-NL63 spike peptides, obtained after COVID-19 vaccination. These receptors were taken from a human donor who had a prior SARS-CoV-2 infection. Both conserved end residues are part of each CDR3. D genes are given only for firm matches. A row's size may be missing; if present it is once, few, many or a size class.

CDR3,DNA,D,V,size,J
CASSQGKVDNSPLHF,TGCGCCAGCAGCCAAGGGAAGGTCGATAATTCACCCCTCCACTTT,-,TRBV4-3,-,TRBJ1-6
CASSQAGGQPQHF,TGTGCCAGCAGCCAAGCGGGGGGTCAGCCCCAGCATTTT,-,TRBV3-1/TRBV3-2,-,TRBJ1-5
CASALGLWTGEQYF,TGTGCTAGTGCCCTCGGACTATGGACAGGGGAGCAGTACTTC,TRBD1,TRBV12-5,-,TRBJ2-7
CASSPGRMQPQHF,TGTGCCAGCTCACCGGGACGGATGCAGCCCCAGCATTTT,-,TRBV18,-,TRBJ1-5
CASSPTGWIGNGYTF,TGCGCCAGCAGCCCGACAGGGTGGATTGGAAATGGCTACACCTTC,TRBD1,TRBV5-1,-,TRBJ1-2
CASSLSYIRTGEDTQYF,TGTGCCAGCAGTTTAAGTTATATTCGGACAGGGGAAGATACGCAGTATTTT,TRBD1,TRBV28,-,TRBJ2-3
CASSLPSTDTQYF,TGTGCCAGTAGCCTGCCTAGCACAGATACGCAGTATTTT,-,TRBV19,-,TRBJ2-3
CASSPQRVPSTDTQYF,TGCGCCAGCAGCCCTCAGCGGGTACCTAGCACAGATACGCAGTATTTT,-,TRBV4-3,-,TRBJ2-3
CASSSFPGEQYF,TGTGCCAGCAGTTCTTTCCCCGGGGAGCAGTACTTC,-,TRBV2,-,TRBJ2-7
CASSQLAGALNEQFF,TGTGCCAGCAGCCAATTAGCGGGAGCTCTCAATGAGCAGTTCTTC,TRBD2,TRBV14,-,TRBJ2-1
CASSEQQYSNQPQHF,TGTGCCAGCAGTGAACAGCAATATAGCAATCAGCCCCAGCATTTT,-,TRBV6-1,-,TRBJ1-5
CASSLADRVAGGEQFF,TGTGCCAGCAGCTTAGCGGATCGAGTGGCAGGCGGGGAGCAGTTCTTC,-,TRBV11-3,-,TRBJ2-1
CASTPGDSTYEQYF,TGTGCCAGCACCCCGGGGGATAGCACCTACGAGCAGTACTTC,-,TRBV9,-,TRBJ2-7
CASSLDASGYTF,TGCGCCAGCAGCTTGGACGCTAGTGGCTACACCTTC,-,TRBV5-1,-,TRBJ1-2
CASSRQGVSGYTF,TGTGCCAGCAGCCGACAGGGGGTCAGTGGCTACACCTTC,TRBD1,TRBV6-5,-,TRBJ1-2
CATSDPGTHASTDTQYF,TGTGCCACCAGTGATCCCGGGACTCACGCTAGCACAGATACGCAGTATTTT,-,TRBV24-1,-,TRBJ2-3
CASSKRGGGGELFF,TGTGCCAGCAGCAAGCGGGGGGGCGGCGGGGAGCTGTTTTTT,TRBD2,TRBV7-3,-,TRBJ2-2
CASRQASGGAYEQYF,TGTGCCAGCAGGCAAGCTAGCGGGGGGGCCTACGAGCAGTACTTC,TRBD2,TRBV2,-,TRBJ2-7
CASSLTPAASTDTQYF,TGTGCCAGCAGCTTAACGCCAGCGGCAAGCACAGATACGCAGTATTTT,-,TRBV7-3,-,TRBJ2-3
CATSDPGQGGYQPQHF,TGTGCCACCAGTGATCCGGGACAGGGTGGGTATCAGCCCCAGCATTTT,TRBD1,TRBV24-1,-,TRBJ1-5
CASTFGTGVHYGYTF,TGTGCCAGCACCTTCGGGACAGGGGTTCACTATGGCTACACCTTC,TRBD1,TRBV28,-,TRBJ1-2
CASSFPDRTHEQYF,TGTGCCAGCAGCTTCCCGGACAGGACCCACGAGCAGTACTTC,TRBD1,TRBV5-5,-,TRBJ2-7
CASTDDRAPYEQYF,TGTGCCAGCACGGATGACAGGGCCCCCTACGAGCAGTACTTC,TRBD1,TRBV6-5,-,TRBJ2-7
CASSLFLGSDSPLHF,TGTGCCAGCAGTTTATTTTTGGGGTCGGATTCACCCCTCCACTTT,-,TRBV27,few,TRBJ1-6
CASSLEQSIRLEKLFF,TGTGCCAGCAGTTTAGAACAATCTATTCGTCTTGAAAAACTGTTTTTT,-,TRBV27,-,TRBJ1-4
CASSPQGVNTGELFF,TGTGCCAGCAGCCCACAGGGGGTCAACACCGGGGAGCTGTTTTTT,TRBD1,TRBV3-1/TRBV3-2,-,TRBJ2-2
CATRTSGTYEQYF,TGTGCCACCCGGACTAGCGGCACCTACGAGCAGTACTTC,TRBD2,TRBV19,-,TRBJ2-7
CASSVAVLDTQYF,TGTGCCAGCAGCGTAGCTGTACTAGATACGCAGTATTTT,-,TRBV9,large,TRBJ2-3
CASSQVRGYVPTGELFF,TGCGCCAGCAGCCAAGTAAGGGGCTATGTTCCCACCGGGGAGCTGTTTTTT,-,TRBV4-1,-,TRBJ2-2
CAWSLPDSNNSPLHF,TGTGCCTGGAGTCTCCCCGACAGCAATAATTCACCCCTCCACTTT,-,TRBV30,few,TRBJ1-6
CASSASGTGGADEKLFF,TGTGCCAGCAGCGCCTCCGGGACAGGGGGGGCGGATGAAAAACTGTTTTTT,TRBD1,TRBV9,-,TRBJ1-4
CASQGASSYEQYF,TGTGCCTCACAGGGGGCCAGCTCCTACGAGCAGTACTTC,TRBD1,TRBV4-2,few,TRBJ2-7
CASRLAGVQETQYF,TGTGCCAGCCGACTAGCGGGAGTCCAAGAGACCCAGTACTTC,TRBD2,TRBV3-1/TRBV3-2,-,TRBJ2-5
CASAPGQGDTGELFF,TGTGCCAGCGCTCCGGGACAGGGAGACACCGGGGAGCTGTTTTTT,TRBD1,TRBV19,-,TRBJ2-2
CASGGGYEQYF,TGTGCCAGTGGGGGGGGATACGAGCAGTACTTC,TRBD2,TRBV2,-,TRBJ2-7
CASTPGHSSRSNQPQHF,TGTGCCAGTACCCCGGGACACTCTTCCCGGAGCAATCAGCCCCAGCATTTT,-,TRBV19,-,TRBJ1-5
CASSRGQGLPLHF,TGTGCCAGCAGCCGGGGACAGGGGTTACCCCTCCACTTT,TRBD1,TRBV11-3,-,TRBJ1-6
CASSQDPGEKDTQYF,TGCGCCAGCAGCCAAGATCCGGGAGAGAAAGATACGCAGTATTTT,-,TRBV4-3,-,TRBJ2-3
CAWTEISYNSPLHF,TGTGCCTGGACAGAGATCTCCTATAATTCACCCCTCCACTTT,-,TRBV30,-,TRBJ1-6
CASSLGGDRGGQHF,TGCGCCAGCAGCTTGGGAGGAGACAGGGGTGGCCAGCATTTT,TRBD1,TRBV5-1,-,TRBJ1-5
CASSFSGTGRYEQYF,TGCGCCAGCAGCTTTTCCGGGACAGGGCGCTACGAGCAGTACTTC,TRBD1,TRBV5-1,few,TRBJ2-7
CASSLALQETQYF,TGTGCCAGCAGCTTAGCTCTACAAGAGACCCAGTACTTC,-,TRBV7-2,-,TRBJ2-5
CASSLYGTGALSSNQPQHF,TGTGCCAGCAGTTTATATGGGACAGGGGCACTAAGTAGCAATCAGCCCCAGCATTTT,TRBD1,TRBV27,-,TRBJ1-5
CASSPDRFYEQYF,TGTGCCAGCAGCCCGGACAGATTCTACGAGCAGTACTTC,-,TRBV11-2,-,TRBJ2-7
CASSALASRETQYF,TGTGCCAGCAGTGCCCTAGCGAGCAGAGAGACCCAGTACTTC,-,TRBV6-2/TRBV6-3,-,TRBJ2-5
CATSYLPRPGQASINEQFF,TGTGCCACCAGTTATCTACCACGTCCTGGACAGGCCTCGATTAATGAGCAGTTCTTC,TRBD1,TRBV24-1,-,TRBJ2-1
CASSDRQGSYTEAFF,TGTGCCAGCAGCGACCGACAGGGGTCGTACACTGAAGCTTTCTTT,TRBD1,TRBV9,-,TRBJ1-1
CASSQRAGGNTGELFF,TGCGCCAGCAGCCAAAGGGCGGGCGGGAACACCGGGGAGCTGTTTTTT,-,TRBV4-1,-,TRBJ2-2
CASSQDHGTGGTEAFF,TGCGCCAGCAGCCAAGATCACGGGACAGGGGGCACTGAAGCTTTCTTT,TRBD1,TRBV4-3,once,TRBJ1-1
CASSLGTVYNSPLHF,TGTGCCAGCAGCTTAGGGACAGTTTATAATTCACCCCTCCACTTT,-,TRBV7-8,-,TRBJ1-6
CASSWDPNTEAFF,TGTGCCAGCAGCTGGGACCCGAACACTGAAGCTTTCTTT,-,TRBV9,-,TRBJ1-1
CASGGGHTDTQYF,TGTGCCTCCGGGGGGGGACACACAGATACGCAGTATTTT,TRBD2,TRBV10-3,once,TRBJ2-3
CASSLKTPSTDTQYF,TGTGCCAGCAGCTTAAAGACTCCTAGCACAGATACGCAGTATTTT,-,TRBV7-2,-,TRBJ2-3
CSAKDRGRETQYF,TGCAGCGCCAAAGACAGGGGGAGAGAGACCCAGTACTTC,TRBD1,TRBV29-1,few,TRBJ2-5
CASSIGGRRNSPLHF,TGTGCCAGCAGTATCGGGGGACGGAGGAATTCACCCCTCCACTTT,-,TRBV7-9,few,TRBJ1-6
CASSFANQETQYF,TGTGCCAGCAGTTTCGCGAACCAAGAGACCCAGTACTTC,-,TRBV6-5,once,TRBJ2-5
CASSHAGTINQPQHF,TGCGCCAGCAGCCATGCTGGGACCATTAATCAGCCCCAGCATTTT,-,TRBV4-1,-,TRBJ1-5